This T cell receptor (beta chain) was identified during a study of blood T cell repertoires in COVID-19. Study at large: The samples span acute and convalescent COVID-19 from the United States, Italy and Spain.

Under the authors' procedure: Researchers report that nucleated cell counts were estimated from reference gene primer amplification. TCRdb's table, derived via immunoSEQ multiplex PCR, lists solely in-frame clones and lacks some. Clonal size and the V and J genes are those of that table, whereas D and trimming came from the DNA. The sample records roughly 200,000 clones, about 83% being singletons. The CDR3 consists of 15 residues. Germline assignment: CDR1 SGHAT and CDR2 FQDESV (reference sequence). The trim removed 4 bases at V and 1 base at J, leaving 3 bases unmatched. The source of this sequence is a man aged 35 to 55 with active or convalescent COVID-19. Input material: peripheral blood. The chain employs TRBV11-1 and TRBJ2-7; 11 nucleotides match TRBD1. In DNA, the CDR3 is TGTGCCAGCAGCTCTGGACAGGGGGCTTCCTACGAGCAGTACTTC. Protein sequence: CASSSGQGASYEQYF.